A selection of T cell receptor beta chains follows, all from one sample in a study of neoadjuvant anti-PD-1 for oral cavity cancer. The data were produced by immunoSEQ multiplex PCR, yet TCRdb's version contains in-frame clones alone and is incomplete. The profile shows thousands of clones, 65% to 85% of them singletons. Sequenced material: PBMCs, taken before nivolumab (anti-PD-1) treatment. These receptors all come from a person between 35 and 79 years old with oral cavity squamous cell carcinoma. The CDR3 runs from the conserved cysteine through the conserved F or W. Fields, in order: D gene, J gene, V gene, clone size, CDR3 protein, CDR3 DNA. A D gene is named only where the DNA matches it firmly. Some rows mark clone size as missing; the rest say once, few, many or name a class of expanded clone.

D: TRBD1
J: TRBJ1-2
V: TRBV6-5
size: -
CDR3: CASSYRGQGNYGYTF
DNA: TGTGCCAGCAGTTACCGGGGACAGGGAAACTATGGCTACACCTTC

D: TRBD1
J: TRBJ2-4
V: TRBV29-1
size: -
CDR3: CSATSLPDRGRIQYF
DNA: TGCAGCGCCACATCACTCCCCGACAGGGGGCGCATTCAGTACTTC

D: TRBD1
J: TRBJ2-4
V: TRBV7-8
size: -
CDR3: CASSPGQTKNIQYF
DNA: TGTGCCAGCAGCCCGGGACAGACCAAAAACATTCAGTACTTC

D: -
J: TRBJ1-5
V: TRBV6-1
size: -
CDR3: CASSVPGGPQHF
DNA: TGTGCCAGCAGTGTTCCCGGGGGGCCGCAGCATTTT

D: -
J: TRBJ2-3
V: TRBV6-5
size: -
CDR3: CASSRGTVSTDTQYF
DNA: TGTGCCAGCAGTCGCGGGACTGTGAGCACAGATACGCAGTATTTT

D: -
J: TRBJ1-2
V: TRBV6-1
size: -
CDR3: CASSERTDGYGYTF
DNA: TGTGCCAGCAGTGAGCGTACGGACGGCTATGGCTACACCTTC

D: -
J: TRBJ1-3
V: TRBV4-3
size: -
CDR3: CASSLEQGSGNTIYF
DNA: TGCGCCAGCAGCCTAGAACAGGGTTCTGGAAACACCATATATTTT

D: -
J: TRBJ1-6
V: TRBV7-3
size: -
CDR3: CASAAGPNSPLHF
DNA: TGTGCCAGCGCTGCGGGCCCTAATTCACCCCTCCACTTT

D: TRBD2
J: TRBJ2-4
V: TRBV5-6
size: once
CDR3: CASSLLAGGHIQYF
DNA: TGTGCCAGCAGCTTGCTAGCGGGGGGCCACATTCAGTACTTC

D: TRBD1
J: TRBJ1-2
V: TRBV27
size: -
CDR3: CASTEGTGTNGYTF
DNA: TGTGCCAGCACCGAAGGGACAGGGACAAATGGCTACACCTTC

D: -
J: TRBJ2-7
V: TRBV2
size: -
CDR3: CASSTVLHEQYF
DNA: TGTGCCAGCAGTACGGTTTTACACGAGCAGTACTTC

D: -
J: TRBJ1-2
V: TRBV14
size: -
CDR3: CASSQGESLYGYTF
DNA: TGTGCCAGCAGCCAGGGGGAGTCCCTCTATGGCTACACCTTC

D: -
J: TRBJ2-1
V: TRBV11-3
size: -
CDR3: CASSFGAVDHEQFF
DNA: TGTGCCAGCAGCTTTGGGGCAGTTGACCATGAGCAGTTCTTC

D: -
J: TRBJ1-6
V: TRBV4-1
size: few
CDR3: CASSPTPLRLGNSPLHF
DNA: TGCGCCAGCAGCCCCACCCCCCTCCGACTCGGTAATTCACCCCTCCACTTT

D: TRBD1
J: TRBJ2-2
V: TRBV9
size: -
CDR3: CASSASGTGTSGELFF
DNA: TGTGCCAGCAGCGCAAGTGGGACAGGGACGTCCGGGGAGCTGTTTTTT

D: -
J: TRBJ1-6
V: TRBV18
size: -
CDR3: CASSPFGGGNSPLHF
DNA: TGTGCCAGCTCACCTTTTGGTGGAGGTAATTCACCCCTCCACTTT